This passage covers 21 T cell receptor beta chains from one sample sequenced in a study of control samples from healthy donors and cancer patients. TCRdb keeps only in-frame clones here, not all; method: immunoSEQ multiplex PCR. The sample includes 100,000 to 150,000 clones, just under 90% of them seen just once. The sample was blood. Source of these receptors: a man younger than 40 in good health.

This sequence joins TRBV27 and TRBJ2-2, with D possibly matching TRBD1 (6 bases). The germline V and J ends were trimmed by 5 bases and 2 bases, with 9 bases remaining between them. Germline V CDR1 and CDR2: MNHEY, SMNVEV (reference sequence). CDR3 length: 14 residues. In nucleotides, the CDR3 is TGTGCCAGCAGTCCCGGGACAAACACCGGGGAGCTGTTTTTT. This codes for CASSPGTNTGELFF.

V is TRBV30 and J is TRBJ1-1; TRBD1 matches 7 bases. The CDR3 sequence is 12 residues long. Germline V gene lookup returns CDR1 GTSNPN and CDR2 SVGIG (reference sequence). The V gene end was trimmed by 4 bases and the J gene end by 5 bases; junction bases not matched to a gene: 4. DNA of the CDR3: TGTGCCTGGATTCACAGGGGAACTGAAGCTTTCTTT. It specifies CAWIHRGTEAFF.

This chain joins TRBV28 and TRBJ1-2; D not certain. With 2 bases removed from V and 5 bases from J, the gap between germline ends came to 6 bases. Germline-derived CDR1 and CDR2 are MDHEN and SYDVKM. This CDR3 comprises 12 residues. Here the CDR3 reads CASSLKVYGYTF. For the CDR3, the DNA is TGTGCCAGCAGTTTAAAGGTGTATGGCTACACCTTC.

The genes are TRBV29-1 and TRBJ1-1; D may be TRBD1 (5 bases). Germline V gene sequence: CDR1 SQVTM, CDR2 ANQGSEA. The CDR3 has 12 residues. CDR3 DNA: TGCAGGGGTGGGGGTCTGGGCACTGAAGCTTTCTTT. It is translated as CRGGGLGTEAFF.

This clone has a single count. The V gene is TRBV11-2, the J gene TRBJ1-1, with D possibly being TRBD1 (5 bases). The CDR3 runs to 12 residues. Germline loops: CDR1 SGHAT, CDR2 FQNNGV. Trimming removed 1 base at V and 6 bases at J, with 6 bases between. The CDR3 loop is CASSLVRAEAFF. DNA for the CDR3: TGTGCCAGCAGCTTAGTCAGGGCTGAAGCTTTCTTT. Full variable domain (remainder filled in from reference TRBV11-2 and TRBJ1-1): EAGVAQSPRYKIIEKRQSVAFWCNPISGHATLYWYQQILGQGPKLLIQFQNNGVVDDSQLPKDRFSAERLKGVDSTLKIQPAKLEDSAVYLCASSLVRAEAFFGQGTRLTVV.

The chain employs TRBV6-5 and TRBJ2-5; D is unresolved. The CDR3 totals 11 residues. The germline V gene encodes CDR1 MNHEY and CDR2 SVGAGI. V was clipped by 6 bases and J by 2 bases, with 4 bases between them. CDR3 in DNA: TGTGCCAGCAGAAGACAAGAGACCCAGTACTTC. It codes for CASRRQETQYF.

The chain has TRBV12-3 or TRBV12-4 and TRBJ1-1; no clear D gene. The CDR3 is 13 amino acids. The V end was cut by 3 bases, the J end by 0 bases, with 5 bases between. CDR3 region: CASSFGMNTEAFF. The CDR3 DNA reads as TGTGCCAGCAGTTTTGGTATGAACACTGAAGCTTTCTTT.

This clone was detected a few times. J is TRBJ1-6 and V is TRBV27, with D hard to call. The CDR3 has 14 amino acids. Deletions cut 7 bases from V and 0 bases from J, with 7 bases between. The germline V gene has CDR1 MNHEY and CDR2 SMNVEV (reference sequence). CDR3 DNA: TGTGCCAGCAAGTGGAGCTCCTATAATTCACCCCTCCACTTT. Translating it yields CASKWSSYNSPLHF.

The chain uses TRBV3-1 (or the pseudogene TRBV3-2) and TRBJ1-1; D unclear. Trimming pared 4 bases from V and 5 bases from J, leaving 8 bases between. The V gene's germline CDR1 is LGHDT and CDR2 YNNKEL (reference sequence). CDR3 length equals 12 residues. CDR3 DNA: TGTGCCAGCAGCCCGACGGGGACTGAAGCTTTCTTT. This codes for CASSPTGTEAFF.

V gene TRBV11-3 combines with J gene TRBJ2-3, with TRBD2 as a possible D gene (6 bases). Trimming removed 5 bases from V and 6 bases from J, with 18 bases in between. The CDR3 is 15 amino acids. Germline loops: CDR1 SGHNT, CDR2 YENEEA. Here the CDR3 reads CASSALDLAEDTQYF. The DNA for the CDR3 is TGTGCCAGCAGCGCTTTGGACTTAGCGGAGGATACGCAGTATTTT. The whole variable domain, remainder taken from reference TRBV11-3 and TRBJ2-3, is EAGVVQSPRYKIIEKKQPVAFWCNPISGHNTLYWYLQNLGQGPELLIRYENEEAVDDSQLPKDRFSAERLKGVDSTLKIQPAELGDSAVYLCASSALDLAEDTQYFGPGTRLTVL.

The CDR3 bases are TGTGCCAGCTCGAGAACGGGACGGGAAAACACCGGGGAGCTGTTTTTT. Translation gives CASSRTGRENTGELFF. The V call is TRBV18, the J call TRBJ2-2; D might be TRBD1 or TRBD2, each matching 5 bases. The CDR3 spans 16 residues. V lost 6 bases and J lost 2, with 16 bases in between. CDR1 and CDR2 (germline): KGHSH, LQKENI.

This chain uses TRBV2 with TRBJ2-3, with D perhaps matching TRBD1 (6 bases). The length of the CDR3 is 15 residues. Per germline, CDR1 SNHLY and CDR2 FYNNEI. V lost 7 bases to trimming and J lost 0 bases, with 14 bases between them. The CDR3 region is CASKGTFTSTDTQYF. DNA of the CDR3: TGTGCCAGCAAGGGGACATTTACTAGCACAGATACGCAGTATTTT. The variable domain in full, with the rest retrieved from reference TRBV2 and TRBJ2-3, is EPEVTQTPSHQVTQMGQEVILRCVPISNHLYFYWYRQILGQKVEFLVSFYNNEISEKSEIFDDQFSVERPDGSNFTLKIRSTKLEDSAMYFCASKGTFTSTDTQYFGPGTRLTVL.

The chain links TRBV29-1 to TRBJ1-1; D possibly corresponds to TRBD1 (5 bases). This CDR3 region has 13 residues. V shed 7 bases and J shed 5 bases, with 17 bases lying between them. CDR1 and CDR2 (germline): SQVTM, ANQGSEA. The CDR3 DNA sequence: TGCAGCGCACGGGACCGCCTCGGGACTGAAGCTTTCTTT. Its translation is CSARDRLGTEAFF.

The J gene is TRBJ1-2, the V gene TRBV7-9; tentatively, D is TRBD1 (6 bases). Germline assignment: CDR1 SEHNR and CDR2 FQNEAQ (reference sequence). CDR3 size: 15 residues. The V and J ends lost 1 base and 4 bases respectively, with 13 bases between them. This chain's CDR3 is CASSLEGGGIYGYTF. The CDR3 nucleotides are TGTGCCAGCAGCTTAGAGGGGGGAGGAATCTATGGCTACACCTTC.

The CDR3 region is CASSPTRSYGYTF. The CDR3 DNA reads as TGTGCCAGCAGCCCCACCAGGAGTTATGGCTACACCTTC. V gene TRBV6-2 or TRBV6-3 combines with J gene TRBJ1-2; no clear D gene. V gave up 6 bases and J gave up 5 bases, with 13 bases separating them. CDR3 length equals 13 residues. The germline CDR1 and CDR2 sequences are MNHEY and SVGEGT.

For the CDR3, the DNA is TGTGCCAGCAGCTTAGGCCACAGTGGAAATCAGCCCCAGCATTTT. Its translation is CASSLGHSGNQPQHF. The V and J genes are TRBV7-8 and TRBJ1-5; D is unresolved. Germline V gene sequence: CDR1 SGHVS, CDR2 FQNEAQ. Trimming shortened V by 1 base and J by 4 bases, and 11 bases separated the two germline ends. The CDR3 length is 15 residues.

This rearrangement joins TRBV7-9 to TRBJ2-1; TRBD1 aligns across 11 bases. Germline lookup yields CDR1 SEHNR and CDR2 FQNEAQ (reference sequence). V shed 5 bases and J 6 bases; nucleotides not matched to a gene: 15. CDR3 length: 18 amino acids. DNA for the CDR3: TGTGCCAGCAGCACCACCGGCGGGGGACAGGGGGATCCCAATGAGCAGTTCTTC. Its protein is CASSTTGGGQGDPNEQFF.

This clone has only one observation. This chain connects TRBV6-6 to TRBJ1-2; 8 bases agree with TRBD1. The V gene end was trimmed by 4 bases and the J gene end by 8 bases; junction bases not matched to a gene: 12. Germline CDR1 MNHNY, CDR2 SVGAGI (reference sequence). The CDR3 covers 15 residues. The CDR3 DNA follows: TGTGCCAGCAGTTCTATGGACAGGGAGATTGGAGGCTACACCTTC. It specifies CASSSMDREIGGYTF.

The chain links TRBV27 to TRBJ2-2; D possibly matches TRBD1 or TRBD2 (5 bases each). Per germline, CDR1 MNHEY and CDR2 SMNVEV (reference sequence). Trimming took 8 bases from V and 7 from J, leaving 17 bases between them. The length of the CDR3 is 14 residues. As DNA, the CDR3 is TGTGCCAGCGCTCCCGGGACCCTGGACGGGGAGCTGTTTTTT. It encodes CASAPGTLDGELFF.

This chain connects TRBV13 to TRBJ2-1; D might be TRBD1 or TRBD2, each matching 5 bases. The germline V and J ends were trimmed by 5 bases and 1 base, with 15 bases remaining between them. Germline V gene lookup returns CDR1 PRHDT and CDR2 FYEKMQ (reference sequence). The CDR3 is 16 residues long. The CDR3 DNA sequence: TGTGCCAGCAGCCGCCAGGGAGTAGGGTCCTACAATGAGCAGTTCTTC. As protein: CASSRQGVGSYNEQFF. The variable domain in full, completed from reference TRBV13 and TRBJ2-1, reads AAGVIQSPRHLIKEKRETATLKCYPIPRHDTVYWYQQGPGQDPQFLISFYEKMQSDKGSIPDRFSAQQFSDYHSELNMSSLELGDSALYFCASSRQGVGSYNEQFFGPGTRLTVL.

The chain carries TRBV29-1 and TRBJ2-6; D uncertain. Germline CDR1 reads SQVTM; CDR2 reads ANQGSEA. Trimming cost V 4 bases and J 0 bases, with 4 bases left between them. This CDR3 comprises 13 residues. The CDR3 is CSVGYSGANVLTF. CDR3 nucleotide sequence: TGCAGCGTTGGATACTCTGGGGCCAACGTCCTGACTTTC.